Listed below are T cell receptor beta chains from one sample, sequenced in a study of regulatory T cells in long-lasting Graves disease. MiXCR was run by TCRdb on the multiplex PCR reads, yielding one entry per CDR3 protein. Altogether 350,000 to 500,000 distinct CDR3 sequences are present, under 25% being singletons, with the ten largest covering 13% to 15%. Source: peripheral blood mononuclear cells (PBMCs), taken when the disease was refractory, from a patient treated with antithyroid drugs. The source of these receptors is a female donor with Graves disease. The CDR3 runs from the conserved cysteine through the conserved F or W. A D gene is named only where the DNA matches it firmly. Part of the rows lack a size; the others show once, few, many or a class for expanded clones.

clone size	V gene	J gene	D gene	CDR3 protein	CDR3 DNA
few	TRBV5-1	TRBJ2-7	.	CASSPGPSAYEQYF	TGCGCCAGCAGCCCCGGACCTAGCGCCTACGAGCAGTACTTC
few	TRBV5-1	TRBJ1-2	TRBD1	CASSLGTGLYGYTF	TGCGCCAGCAGCTTGGGGACAGGGCTCTATGGCTACACCTTC
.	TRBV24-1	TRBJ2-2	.	CATSGAFLNTGELFF	TGTGCCACCAGTGGGGCGTTTTTAAACACCGGGGAGCTGTTTTTT
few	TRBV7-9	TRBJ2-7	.	CASSGQPYEQYF	TGTGCCAGCAGCGGGCAGCCCTACGAGCAGTACTTC
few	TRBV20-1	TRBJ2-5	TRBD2	CSARRWAGGLQETQYF	TGCAGTGCTAGAAGGTGGGCGGGAGGGCTCCAAGAGACCCAGTACTTC
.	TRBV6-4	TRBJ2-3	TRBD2	CASSVSPAGEGDTQYF	TGTGCCAGCAGTGTCTCTCCGGCGGGAGAGGGAGATACGCAGTATTTT
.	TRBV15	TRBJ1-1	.	CATSRVGNTEAFF	TGTGCCACCAGCAGAGTCGGGAACACTGAAGCTTTCTTT
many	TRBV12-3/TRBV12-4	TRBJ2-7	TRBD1	CASSPGQVSYEQYF	TGTGCCAGCAGCCCGGGACAGGTCTCCTACGAGCAGTACTTC
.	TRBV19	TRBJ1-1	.	CASSVGRMNTEAFF	TGTGCCAGTAGTGTGGGACGGATGAACACTGAAGCTTTCTTT
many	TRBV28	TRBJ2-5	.	CASSFTETQYF	TGTGCCAGCAGCTTCACAGAGACCCAGTACTTC
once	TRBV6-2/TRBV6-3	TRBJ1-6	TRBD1	CASSAGTGASPLHF	TGTGCCAGCAGCGCCGGGACAGGGGCGTCACCCCTCCACTTT
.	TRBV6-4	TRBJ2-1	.	CASSPSDSFSYNEQFF	TGTGCCAGCAGTCCCTCGGACAGTTTCTCCTACAATGAGCAGTTCTTC
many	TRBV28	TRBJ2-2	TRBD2	CASSSLAGGPSGELFF	TGTGCCAGCAGTTCCTTAGCGGGAGGGCCCTCCGGGGAGCTGTTTTTT
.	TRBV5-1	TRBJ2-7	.	CASSLERDEQYF	TGCGCCAGCAGCTTGGAGAGGGACGAGCAGTACTTC
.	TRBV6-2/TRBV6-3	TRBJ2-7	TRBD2	CASNEEGSGKYEQYF	TGTGCCAGCAACGAGGAGGGTAGCGGGAAATACGAGCAGTACTTC
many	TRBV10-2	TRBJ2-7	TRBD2	CASRLAELRYEQYF	TGCGCCAGCCGCCTAGCGGAACTTCGATACGAGCAGTACTTC
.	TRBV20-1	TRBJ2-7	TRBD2	CSASGASGPFYEQYF	TGCAGTGCATCTGGGGCTAGCGGCCCCTTCTACGAGCAGTACTTC
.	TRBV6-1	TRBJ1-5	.	CASSAGVGNQPQHF	TGTGCCAGCAGTGCCGGCGTAGGCAATCAGCCCCAGCATTTT
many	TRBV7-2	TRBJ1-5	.	CASSLERAGGQPQHF	TGTGCCAGCAGCTTAGAACGTGCGGGAGGGCAGCCCCAGCATTTT
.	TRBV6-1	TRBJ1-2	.	CASSQQQRTYLSNVYTF	TGTGCCAGCAGTCAGCAGCAGCGGACATACCTTTCTAATGTCTACACCTTC
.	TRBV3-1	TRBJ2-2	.	CASSQRDPDTGELFF	TGTGCCAGCAGCCAGCGGGACCCCGACACCGGGGAGCTGTTTTTT
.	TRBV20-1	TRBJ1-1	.	CSVWQWTEAFF	TGCAGTGTCTGGCAGTGGACTGAAGCTTTCTTT
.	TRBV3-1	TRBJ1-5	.	CASSQEYRDQPQHF	TGTGCCAGCAGCCAAGAGTACAGGGATCAGCCCCAGCATTTT
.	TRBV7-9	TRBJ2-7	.	CASSPLSEFSKQYF	TGTGCCAGCAGCCCCCTTTCTGAGTTTTCGAAGCAGTACTTC
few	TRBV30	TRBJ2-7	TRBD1	CAWSRQGPYEQYF	TGTGCCTGGAGCAGACAGGGCCCCTACGAGCAGTACTTC
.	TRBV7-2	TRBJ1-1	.	CASSLVWRTEAFF	TGTGCCAGCAGCTTAGTCTGGCGCACTGAAGCTTTCTTT
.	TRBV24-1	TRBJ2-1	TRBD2	CATTQGHWTSRINEQFF	TGTGCAACCACCCAGGGTCATTGGACTAGCAGAATAAATGAGCAGTTCTTC
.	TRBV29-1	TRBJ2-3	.	CSSVGEDTQYF	TGCAGCTCTGTAGGTGAAGATACGCAGTATTTT
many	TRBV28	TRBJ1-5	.	CASSQGRSTYSNQPQHF	TGTGCCAGCAGTCAGGGACGGTCAACGTATAGCAATCAGCCCCAGCATTTT
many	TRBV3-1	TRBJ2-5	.	CASSGRGVGLEETQYF	TGTGCCAGCAGCGGACGAGGTGTGGGGCTGGAAGAGACCCAGTACTTC
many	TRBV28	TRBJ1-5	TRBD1	CASRGGQGNQPQHF	TGTGCCAGCAGGGGGGGACAGGGGAATCAGCCCCAGCATTTT
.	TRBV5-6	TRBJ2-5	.	CASSLRGARQETQYF	TGTGCCAGCAGCTTGAGAGGGGCCCGACAAGAGACCCAGTACTTC
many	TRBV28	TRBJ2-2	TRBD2	CASSKGLAGTRTGELFF	TGTGCCAGCAGCAAGGGACTAGCGGGAACTAGGACCGGGGAGCTGTTTTTT
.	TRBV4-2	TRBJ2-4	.	CASSQEGIYIQYF	TGTGCCAGCAGCCAAGAGGGGATATACATTCAGTACTTC